These 32 T cell receptor beta chains came from one sample sequenced in a study of cytomegalovirus exposure and HLA in healthy donors. PCR was performed using 60 Vbeta and 13 Jbeta primers. Produced via immunoSEQ multiplex PCR; TCRdb's table is partial and in-frame only. The repertoire holds over 120,000 clones, around 82% seen once, with roughly 2.9% in the top ten. The sample taken for sequencing was PBMCs. These receptors all come from a female donor in good health and CMV-seronegative.

V is TRBV7-6 and J is TRBJ2-5; 8 nucleotides agree with TRBD1. Germline V gene sequence: CDR1 SGHVS, CDR2 FNYEAQ. The CDR3 runs 16 residues. The trim removed 0 bases at V and 4 bases at J, leaving 7 bases unmatched. CDR3 coding DNA: TGTGCCAGCAGCTTAGCGCGTTTAGACAGGGGAGAGACCCAGTACTTC. As protein: CASSLARLDRGETQYF.

This chain uses TRBV4-2 with TRBJ2-1, with 9 nucleotides matching TRBD1. Losses at the gene ends were 5 bases for V and 5 bases for J; bases not matched to a gene: 7. The germline gives CDR1 LGHNA, CDR2 YNFKEQ. This CDR3 comprises 15 residues. CDR3 loop: CASSARDRENNEQFF. The CDR3 DNA is TGTGCCAGCAGCGCCCGGGACAGGGAAAACAATGAGCAGTTCTTC.

CDR3 sequence reads: CASTHPADGETQYF. DNA for the CDR3: TGTGCCAGCACCCATCCCGCAGATGGCGAGACCCAGTACTTC. J is TRBJ2-5 and V is TRBV7-9, with no clear D. The CDR3 sequence is 14 residues long. V lost 7 bases and J lost 5, with 17 bases in between. Germline assignment: CDR1 SEHNR and CDR2 FQNEAQ (reference sequence). Complete variable domain (other parts from reference TRBV7-9 and TRBJ2-5): DTGVSQNPRHKITKRGQNVTFRCDPISEHNRLYWYRQTLGQGPEFLTYFQNEAQLEKSRLLSDRFSAERPKGSFSTLEIQRTEQGDSAMYLCASTHPADGETQYFGPGTRLLVL.

The chain couples TRBV27 to TRBJ2-2; D gene uncertain. V dropped 0 bases and J dropped 5 bases, with 10 bases sitting between them. The CDR3 is made up of 15 amino acids. Germline V gene lookup returns CDR1 MNHEY and CDR2 SMNVEV (reference sequence). The CDR3 loop reads CASSLSTVPTGELFF. The CDR3 DNA reads TGTGCCAGCAGTTTATCCACAGTGCCTACCGGGGAGCTGTTTTTT.

This clone was seen only once. This chain joins TRBV11-3 and TRBJ2-7, with D unclear. The CDR3 runs to 14 residues. CDR1 SGHNT and CDR2 YENEEA come from the germline V gene. V was shortened by 5 bases and J by 3 bases, with 14 bases between the two germline ends. DNA for the CDR3: TGTGCCAGCAGCCATTATGTAGAAATCTACGAGCAGTACTTC. As protein: CASSHYVEIYEQYF. The whole variable domain, filled in from reference TRBV11-3 and TRBJ2-7, reads EAGVVQSPRYKIIEKKQPVAFWCNPISGHNTLYWYLQNLGQGPELLIRYENEEAVDDSQLPKDRFSAERLKGVDSTLKIQPAELGDSAVYLCASSHYVEIYEQYFGPGTRLTVT.

The chain employs TRBV5-6 and TRBJ1-1; D perhaps matches TRBD1 (6 bases). V shed 1 base and J shed 0 bases, with 7 bases lying between them. This CDR3 spans 14 amino acids. In germline, CDR1 is SGHDT, CDR2 YYEEEE. The DNA of the CDR3 is TGTGCCAGCAGCTTGAGGACAGTGAACACTGAAGCTTTCTTT. This codes for CASSLRTVNTEAFF.

J is TRBJ1-1 and V is TRBV4-1; 7 positions match TRBD1. Germline-derived CDR1 and CDR2 are MGHRA and YSYEKL. The CDR3 spans 19 residues. The J segment lost 1 base and the V segment lost 3 bases, leaving 17 bases of the junction unmatched. CDR3 sequence (DNA): TGCGCCAGCAGCCAGGATGAGGGGGCGCATTTTACCAGGAACACTGAAGCTTTCTTT. Protein sequence: CASSQDEGAHFTRNTEAFF.

The rearrangement links TRBV10-3 to TRBJ1-6, with D possibly being TRBD1 (6 bases). With 0 bases removed from V and 10 bases from J, the gap between germline ends came to 13 bases. The CDR3 loop spans 15 amino acids. Germline CDR1 is ENHRY and CDR2 is SYGVKD. CDR3: CAISESLGAGSPLHF. The CDR3 DNA reads TGTGCCATCAGTGAGTCGTTGGGGGCTGGATCACCCCTCCACTTT.

This chain links TRBV7-3 with TRBJ2-5, with D maybe TRBD2 (7 bases). CDR3 size: 15 residues. The V gene lost 3 bases and the J gene lost 4 bases, with 15 bases spanning the gap. Germline CDR1 SGHTA, CDR2 FQGTGA. The CDR3 DNA follows: TGTGCCAGCAGCTTGGGGGGGCTCGGGGGAGAGACCCAGTACTTC. Translated: CASSLGGLGGETQYF.

The CDR3 protein is CASSLQDSSYEQYF. CDR3 sequence (DNA): TGTGCCAGCAGCTTACAGGACAGTTCCTACGAGCAGTACTTC. This chain connects TRBV7-2 to TRBJ2-7; tentative D call: TRBD1 (6 bases). CDR1 SGHTA and CDR2 FQGNSA come from the germline V gene. The V gene lost 2 bases and the J gene lost 1 base, with 9 bases spanning the gap. CDR3 length: 14 amino acids. Complete variable domain (other parts from reference TRBV7-2 and TRBJ2-7): GAGVSQSPSNKVTEKGKDVELRCDPISGHTALYWYRQSLGQGLEFLIYFQGNSAPDKSGLPSDRFSAERTGGSVSTLTIQRTQQEDSAVYLCASSLQDSSYEQYFGPGTRLTVT.

This rearrangement joins TRBV28 to TRBJ1-1; D is perhaps TRBD1 (5 bases). CDR3 length: 16 residues. CDR1 and CDR2 from the germline V gene are MDHEN and SYDVKM. Trimming cost V 3 bases and J 0 bases, with 14 bases left between them. The CDR3 DNA follows: TGTGCCAGCAGTTTGGAGGGGCTGGGGGTGAACACTGAAGCTTTCTTT. Translating gives CASSLEGLGVNTEAFF.

This clone was counted between two and nine times. The V and J genes are TRBV5-4 and TRBJ1-1; possibly TRBD1 for D (5 bases). Germline CDR1 is SGHNT and CDR2 is YYREEE (reference sequence). The CDR3 covers 17 residues. V lost 5 bases to trimming and J lost 0 bases, with 20 bases between them. CDR3 region: CASRPRGGGSMNTEAFF. As DNA, the CDR3 is TGTGCCAGCAGACCCCGGGGTGGGGGGAGCATGAACACTGAAGCTTTCTTT.

This sequence joins TRBV27 and TRBJ1-1, with a possible D match to TRBD1 (5 bases). Trimming stripped 3 bases from V and 1 base from J, with 9 bases between. CDR1 is MNHEY and CDR2 is SMNVEV in the germline V gene (reference sequence). CDR3 length: 14 amino acids. CDR3 in amino acids: CASSLRQRNTEAFF. In nucleotides, the CDR3 is TGTGCCAGCAGTTTGCGACAGAGGAACACTGAAGCTTTCTTT.

V and J are TRBV6-1 and TRBJ1-1; no reliable D call. This CDR3 spans 13 amino acids. The ends were cut back, 6 bases at V and 1 base at J, with 9 bases in the middle. Germline CDR1 MNHNS, CDR2 SASEGT. The CDR3 DNA reads as TGTGCCAGCAGCCCACTCCAGAACACTGAAGCTTTCTTT. Protein sequence: CASSPLQNTEAFF.

This chain uses TRBV4-1 with TRBJ2-7; TRBD2 agrees at 8 bases. From germline, CDR1 is MGHRA and CDR2 YSYEKL. There are 16 residues in the CDR3. V was clipped by 4 bases and J by 9 bases; unmatched bases: 17. CDR3 protein: CASSPVMGTSYDVQYF. The DNA for the CDR3 is TGCGCCAGCAGCCCGGTTATGGGGACTAGTTATGATGTGCAGTACTTC.

This clone occurred a few times. The chain links TRBV6-5 to TRBJ1-5, with D perhaps matching TRBD1 (6 bases). This CDR3 region has 15 residues. Per germline, CDR1 MNHEY and CDR2 SVGAGI. The V end was cut by 6 bases, the J end by 1 base, with 13 bases between. The CDR3: CASRKRGGSNQPQHF. CDR3 nucleotides: TGTGCCAGCAGGAAGAGAGGGGGAAGCAATCAGCCCCAGCATTTT.

This clone was seen more than once but under ten times. This chain connects TRBV7-9 to TRBJ1-1; D is unresolved. The CDR3 sequence is 11 residues long. The germline V and J ends were trimmed by 1 base and 7 bases, with 4 bases remaining between them. Germline lookup yields CDR1 SEHNR and CDR2 FQNEAQ (reference sequence). CDR3 loop: CASSLGGEAFF. CDR3 DNA: TGTGCCAGCAGCTTAGGCGGTGAAGCTTTCTTT.

V usage is TRBV9 and J usage is TRBJ2-3; D unclear. Germline values: CDR1 SGDLS, CDR2 YYNGEE. The CDR3 contains 16 residues. Trimming removed 0 bases from V and 1 base from J, with 12 bases in between. CDR3 DNA sequence: TGTGCCAGCAGCGTAGGTCTGGCTTACGGCACAGATACGCAGTATTTT. This gives the protein CASSVGLAYGTDTQYF.

The table lists this clone with a count of one. Other DNA variants within this sample encode the same CDR3. The rearrangement joins TRBV27 to TRBJ2-1, with 11 bases aligning to TRBD2. V dropped 6 bases and J dropped 4; count of bases not matched to a gene: 2. CDR1 is MNHEY and CDR2 is SMNVEV in the germline V gene (reference sequence). This CDR3 spans 14 amino acids. As DNA, the CDR3 is TGTGCCAGCAGAACTAGCGGGAGTTACAATGAGCAGTTCTTC. Translation gives CASRTSGSYNEQFF.

The chain recombines TRBV2 with TRBJ2-1; no definite D call. Germline V lookup: CDR1 SNHLY, CDR2 FYNNEI. V was shortened by 3 bases and J by 4 bases, with 10 bases between the two germline ends. CDR3 length equals 14 residues. The CDR3: CASSDGPEYNEQFF. In DNA form, the CDR3 reads TGTGCCAGCAGTGACGGTCCCGAGTACAATGAGCAGTTCTTC.

The chain couples TRBV30 to TRBJ2-1, with TRBD2 matching 8 bases. CDR1 is GTSNPN, CDR2 SVGIG, per germline (reference sequence). V dropped 0 bases and J dropped 9; count of bases not matched to a gene: 7. The CDR3 length is 14 residues. The CDR3 loop is CAWSVGGLVIEQFF. In DNA, the CDR3 is TGTGCCTGGAGTGTTGGGGGACTAGTTATTGAGCAGTTCTTC.

This sequence joins TRBV9 and TRBJ1-1; no firm D call. The CDR3 contains 14 residues. Germline V gives CDR1 SGDLS, CDR2 YYNGEE. V was cut by 0 bases and J by 2 bases, with 8 bases left in between. The chain's CDR3 is CASSVASLNTEAFF. The CDR3 region has the DNA TGTGCCAGCAGCGTAGCCAGTCTCAACACTGAAGCTTTCTTT.

Only one count was recorded for this clone. The sample contains more than one DNA sequence encoding this CDR3. This sequence joins TRBV29-1 and TRBJ2-7; 7 bases are a match to TRBD1. The V gene's germline CDR1 is SQVTM and CDR2 ANQGSEA. The V segment lost 4 bases and the J segment 2 bases; nucleotides outside the gene matches: 5. The CDR3 is 13 amino acids. The CDR3 spells CSVARDSPYEQYF. DNA for the CDR3: TGCAGCGTTGCTAGGGACAGCCCCTACGAGCAGTACTTC.

V and J are TRBV18 and TRBJ1-1; D call uncertain. The V gene's germline CDR1 is KGHSH and CDR2 LQKENI. Trimming took off 8 bases at V and 6 bases at J, with 16 bases between the two ends. The CDR3 has 13 residues. The CDR3 region is CASAPFKEAEAFF. The CDR3 DNA sequence: TGTGCCAGCGCCCCTTTTAAGGAGGCTGAAGCTTTCTTT.

This clone was found a few times. The chain is built from TRBV7-9 and TRBJ2-7, with D unresolved. The ends were cut back, 2 bases at V and 3 bases at J, with 2 bases in the middle. The length of the CDR3 is 11 residues. The V gene's germline CDR1 is SEHNR and CDR2 FQNEAQ (reference sequence). CDR3 loop: CASSLHYEQYF. CDR3 bases: TGTGCCAGCAGCTTACACTACGAGCAGTACTTC.

V usage is TRBV2 and J usage is TRBJ1-2; 8 bases map to TRBD1. The V segment lost 3 bases and the J segment 2 bases; nucleotides outside the gene matches: 11. Germline V gene data show CDR1 as SNHLY and CDR2 as FYNNEI. There are 17 residues in the CDR3. The DNA for the CDR3 is TGTGCCAGCAGTGACCAACACTGGGACAGGAGGAACTATGGCTACACCTTC. Translating gives CASSDQHWDRRNYGYTF.

This chain joins TRBV9 and TRBJ2-5; 10 bases agree with TRBD2. This CDR3 is built from 16 residues. The V and J ends lost 0 bases and 5 bases, in that order; junction bases with no gene match: 7. The germline gives CDR1 SGDLS, CDR2 YYNGEE. CDR3: CASSVVERGGSETQYF. The CDR3 DNA sequence: TGTGCCAGCAGCGTAGTGGAGCGGGGGGGATCGGAGACCCAGTACTTC.

This clone was found once. CDR3 DNA sequence: TGTGCCAGCAGCCTTACAGGGGGCGCGCGGAACACTGAAGCTTTCTTT. Its translation is CASSLTGGARNTEAFF. This sequence joins TRBV27 and TRBJ1-1, with 9 bases lining up with TRBD1. The CDR3 is 16 amino acids. Trimming at V came to 6 bases and at J to 1 base, leaving 9 bases not matched to a gene. The germline gives CDR1 MNHEY, CDR2 SMNVEV (reference sequence).

V gene TRBV6-1 combines with J gene TRBJ1-3, with D perhaps TRBD1 (6 bases). V was cut by 11 bases and J by 2 bases, with 13 bases left in between. The CDR3 loop spans 13 amino acids. Per the germline V gene, CDR1 is MNHNS and CDR2 is SASEGT. Written as DNA, the CDR3 is TGTGCCGGGTCAGGGGTTCCTGGAAACACCATATATTTT. Residues: CAGSGVPGNTIYF.

This clone was picked up one time. The chain couples TRBV19 to TRBJ1-4; D may be TRBD1 (6 bases). Trimming pared 4 bases from V and 3 bases from J, leaving 12 bases between. This CDR3 spans 15 amino acids. Looked up from germline, CDR1 is LNHDA and CDR2 is SQIVND (reference sequence). In DNA, the CDR3 is TGTGCCAGTAGTAAACAGACAGGCCCTAATGAAAAACTGTTTTTT. The encoded protein is CASSKQTGPNEKLFF. The full variable domain, in which reference TRBV19 and TRBJ1-4 provide the parts outside the CDR3, is DGGITQSPKYLFRKEGQNVTLSCEQNLNHDAMYWYRQDPGQGLRLIYYSQIVNDFQKGDIAEGYSVSREKKESFPLTVTSAQKNPTAFYLCASSKQTGPNEKLFFGSGTQLSVL.

The chain joins TRBV28 to TRBJ1-5; 8 bases are shared with TRBD1. Germline assignment: CDR1 MDHEN and CDR2 SYDVKM. The CDR3 loop spans 12 amino acids. Trimming cost V 5 bases and J 13 bases; bases outside gene matches: 7. CDR3 DNA: TGTGCCAGCAGTCCCAGCCGGGACAGGCAGCATTTT. Its translation is CASSPSRDRQHF.

The V gene is TRBV7-8, the J gene TRBJ2-3, with 7 bases aligning to TRBD2. After removal of 2 bases from V and 4 bases from J, the junction contained 6 bases not matched to a gene. The germline gives CDR1 SGHVS, CDR2 FQNEAQ. The CDR3 sequence is 15 residues long. The CDR3 loop reads CASSLWQREADTQYF. In DNA form, the CDR3 reads TGTGCCAGCAGCTTATGGCAGCGGGAAGCAGATACGCAGTATTTT.